Below are 5 T cell receptor beta chains sequenced from a single sample in a study of a mutant IDH1 vaccine in newly diagnosed glioma. Noted time point: baseline, week 1 (first vaccination visit). Treatment described: pre-vaccination baseline after standard-of-care therapy. Here immunoSEQ multiplex PCR was the method, and the copy in TCRdb shows in-frame clones only, minus some. The sample records about 50,000 clones, just over 85% being singletons. Sequencing was performed on PBMCs, taken from a glioma patient treated with radiotherapy, temozolomide or both. These receptors came from a middle-aged man with glioma.

The J gene is TRBJ2-1, the V gene TRBV7-7, with 10 bases matching TRBD2. Trimming removed 5 bases from V and 0 bases from J; junction bases left unmatched: 4. The CDR3 is made up of 16 amino acids. Germline V gene sequence: CDR1 SSHAT, CDR2 FNYEAQ (reference sequence). In nucleotides, the CDR3 is TGTGCCAGCAGCCCAGCGGGGGGGGGCTCCTACAATGAGCAGTTCTTC. Translation: CASSPAGGGSYNEQFF.

This clone was recorded only once. V and J are TRBV7-8 and TRBJ2-2; TRBD2 matches at 10 bases. This CDR3 has 17 amino acids. From germline, CDR1 is SGHVS and CDR2 FQNEAQ. With V trimmed by 5 bases and J by 0 bases, 6 bases remained unmatched. The CDR3 DNA follows: TGTGCCAGCAGCCCGCCGACTAGCGGGCCGAACACCGGGGAGCTGTTTTTT. Protein sequence: CASSPPTSGPNTGELFF.

This sequence joins TRBV5-1 and TRBJ2-7, with D possibly matching TRBD2 (5 bases). The CDR3 spans 17 residues. Per the germline V gene, CDR1 is SGHRS and CDR2 is YFSETQ. V gave up 4 bases and J gave up 0 bases, with 20 bases separating them. The CDR3 loop reads CASSPRARSGGSYEQYF. The DNA of the CDR3 is TGCGCCAGCAGCCCCCGCGCGAGGAGCGGAGGCTCCTACGAGCAGTACTTC.

This clone turned up a few times. The chain recombines TRBV5-6 with TRBJ1-1; D call uncertain. The CDR3 sequence is 13 residues long. The V gene's germline CDR1 is SGHDT and CDR2 YYEEEE. V gave up 4 bases and J gave up 1 base, with 8 bases separating them. CDR3 nucleotide sequence: TGTGCCAGCAGCGCAACCGGGAACACTGAAGCTTTCTTT. Amino acid sequence: CASSATGNTEAFF.

This chain uses TRBV2 with TRBJ2-6; D is possibly TRBD1 (6 bases). The CDR3 sequence is 14 residues long. Germline CDR1 is SNHLY and CDR2 is FYNNEI. Trimming pared 7 bases from V and 2 bases from J, leaving 9 bases between. CDR3 region: CASTEGAGANVLTF. CDR3 nucleotides: TGTGCCAGCACCGAGGGGGCTGGGGCCAACGTCCTGACTTTC.